Presented here are 3 T cell receptor beta chains from one specimen sequenced in a study of Ad26.COV2.S vaccination and SARS-CoV-2 variants. The treatment: some 20 received Ad26.COV2.S at low or high dose, single or two shots; 5 received placebo; per-sample allocation not given. Each sample was drawn 63 days after the first injection (of vaccine or placebo). Clones were read by immunoSEQ multiplex PCR, and TCRdb kept only the in-frame ones, dropping some. The profile shows about 350,000 clones, more than 75% of them singletons. The sequenced sample was peripheral blood, obtained in a trial of Ad26.COV2.S vaccine versus placebo. The receptors here all came from a person between 18 and 59 years old who received the Ad26.COV2.S COVID-19 vaccine or a placebo.

The V gene is TRBV27, the J gene TRBJ2-1; tentatively, D is TRBD2 (6 bases). Trimming took off 0 bases at V and 6 bases at J, with 27 bases between the two ends. The CDR3 has 20 amino acids. Germline loops: CDR1 MNHEY, CDR2 SMNVEV (reference sequence). CDR3 sequence: CASSLSSSHWRAEKGNEQFF. CDR3 nucleotides: TGTGCCAGCAGTTTATCGTCGTCCCACTGGAGGGCCGAGAAGGGCAATGAGCAGTTCTTC.

This clone occurred once. The J gene is TRBJ2-4, the V gene TRBV9, with D perhaps matching TRBD2 (7 bases). Germline V gives CDR1 SGDLS, CDR2 YYNGEE. Trimming shortened V by 0 bases and J by 2 bases, and 12 bases separated the two germline ends. This CDR3 comprises 16 residues. The chain's CDR3 is CASSVAGEGTKNIQYF. The DNA for the CDR3 is TGTGCCAGCAGCGTAGCAGGGGAGGGTACCAAAAACATTCAGTACTTC.

This chain joins TRBV7-8 and TRBJ1-3, with D perhaps matching TRBD1 (5 bases). V dropped 3 bases and J dropped 8 bases, with 5 bases sitting between them. The CDR3 extends over 11 amino acids. Looked up from germline, CDR1 is SGHVS and CDR2 is FQNEAQ. The CDR3 spells CASSLGDTIYF. CDR3 nucleotide sequence: TGTGCCAGCAGCTTGGGGGACACCATATATTTT.